The clone carrying this T cell receptor (beta chain) was counted between two and nine times. CDR3 length: 15 amino acids. Germline V gene sequence: CDR1 MNHEY, CDR2 SMNVEV (reference sequence). The V gene lost 4 bases and the J gene lost 3 bases, with 12 bases spanning the gap. These data originate in a study of blood T cell repertoires in COVID-19. Only in-frame clones appear in the TCRdb table, and some are missing; sequencing was by immunoSEQ multiplex PCR. In the table there are approximately 250,000 clones, approximately 86% of which are singletons. Sequencing used peripheral blood. This TCR came from a human donor in a cohort sampled during active COVID-19. The V call is TRBV27, the J call TRBJ2-2, with D tentatively TRBD1 (5 bases). The CDR3 sequence: CASSYGRAYTGELFF. The CDR3 DNA reads as TGTGCCAGCAGTTATGGCAGGGCCTACACCGGGGAGCTGTTTTTT.